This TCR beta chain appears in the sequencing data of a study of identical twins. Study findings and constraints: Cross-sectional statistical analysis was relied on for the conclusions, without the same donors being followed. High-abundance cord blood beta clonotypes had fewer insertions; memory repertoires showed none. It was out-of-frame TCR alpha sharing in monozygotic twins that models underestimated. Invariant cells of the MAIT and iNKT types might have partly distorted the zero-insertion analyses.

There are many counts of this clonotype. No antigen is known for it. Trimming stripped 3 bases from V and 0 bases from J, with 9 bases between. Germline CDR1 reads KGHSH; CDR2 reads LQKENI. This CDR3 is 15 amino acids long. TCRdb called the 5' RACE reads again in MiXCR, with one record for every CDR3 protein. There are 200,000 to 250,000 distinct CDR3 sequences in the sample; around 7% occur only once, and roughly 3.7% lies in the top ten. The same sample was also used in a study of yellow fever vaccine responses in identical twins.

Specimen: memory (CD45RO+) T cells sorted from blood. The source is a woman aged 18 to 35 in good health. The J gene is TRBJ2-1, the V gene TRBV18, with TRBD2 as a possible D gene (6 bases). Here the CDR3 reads CASSPLASSYNEQFF. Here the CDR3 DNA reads TGTGCCAGCTCACCCCTAGCGTCCTCCTACAATGAGCAGTTCTTC.